The 27 T cell receptor beta chains presented below share a single source sample, sequenced in a study of Ad26.COV2.S vaccination and SARS-CoV-2 variants. Measured with immunoSEQ multiplex PCR; TCRdb has only the in-frame clones, and not every one. This sample has roughly 300,000 clones, with approximately 90% found just once. The treatment here: roughly 20 received Ad26.COV2.S at low or high dose, single or two shots; 5 received placebo; per-sample allocation not given. The samples were gathered on day 63 after the first injection of vaccine or placebo. This specimen was peripheral blood, taken in a trial of Ad26.COV2.S vaccine versus placebo. These receptor sequences come from a person between 18 and 65 years old who received the Ad26.COV2.S COVID-19 vaccine or a placebo.

The chain carries TRBV5-6 and TRBJ1-1; D perhaps matches TRBD1 (5 bases). This CDR3 is built from 13 residues. V was clipped by 2 bases and J by 4 bases, with 9 bases between them. Germline loops: CDR1 SGHDT, CDR2 YYEEEE. Here the CDR3 reads CASSLGASTEAFF. DNA for the CDR3: TGTGCCAGCAGCTTAGGGGCGTCCACTGAAGCTTTCTTT.

The V call is TRBV5-1, the J call TRBJ2-3; D ambiguous. V dropped 0 bases and J dropped 1 base, with 9 bases sitting between them. There are 15 residues in the CDR3. The germline V gene encodes CDR1 SGHRS and CDR2 YFSETQ. The CDR3 sequence is CASSLGLLGTDTQYF. CDR3 coding DNA: TGCGCCAGCAGCTTGGGTCTTTTGGGCACAGATACGCAGTATTTT. Supplemented by reference TRBV5-1 and TRBJ2-3, the full variable domain reads KAGVTQTPRYLIKTRGQQVTLSCSPISGHRSVSWYQQTPGQGLQFLFEYFSETQRNKGNFPGRFSGRQFSNSRSEMNVSTLELGDSALYLCASSLGLLGTDTQYFGPGTRLTVL.

In its sample, this clone was seen once. This rearrangement joins TRBV12-3 or TRBV12-4 to TRBJ1-5; D may be TRBD1 (6 bases). The CDR3 loop spans 13 amino acids. The V and J ends lost 6 bases and 7 bases respectively, with 13 bases between them. As DNA, the CDR3 is TGTGCCAGCAGGGGTGGGGGCCGGCAGCCCCAGCATTTT. Translation gives CASRGGGRQPQHF.

Here the CDR3 reads CASSLRDFGYTF. For the CDR3, the DNA is TGTGCCAGCAGCTTAAGGGATTTCGGCTACACCTTC. This chain connects TRBV5-8 to TRBJ1-2; D call uncertain. V lost 2 bases, J lost 8 bases, and 10 bases lay in between. The CDR3 contains 12 residues. CDR1 SGHTS and CDR2 YDEGEE come from the germline V gene.

This clone was picked up one time. This chain connects TRBV7-2 to TRBJ2-1, with 9 nucleotides matching TRBD2. The CDR3 has 15 amino acids. J lost 7 bases, V lost 0 bases, and 4 bases had no gene match. The germline V gene has CDR1 SGHTA and CDR2 FQGNSA. The CDR3 here is CASSLAAGGLNEQFF. Here the CDR3 DNA reads TGTGCCAGCAGCTTAGCGGCGGGAGGGTTGAATGAGCAGTTCTTC.

V gene TRBV5-1 combines with J gene TRBJ2-7; 11 bases agree with TRBD2. Germline CDR1 SGHRS, CDR2 YFSETQ. This CDR3 region has 15 residues. Trimming cost V 4 bases and J 0 bases; bases outside gene matches: 3. The chain's CDR3 is CASSPGLAGSYEQYF. The CDR3 DNA reads TGCGCCAGCAGCCCAGGACTAGCGGGCTCCTACGAGCAGTACTTC.

The chain links TRBV18 to TRBJ1-2; weak D call: TRBD1 (6 bases). Germline CDR1 KGHSH, CDR2 LQKENI. This CDR3 has 15 amino acids. V lost 6 bases and J 0 bases, leaving 14 bases between the germline ends. Here the CDR3 DNA reads TGTGCCAGCTCCCGAGGACAGAATTCTAACTATGGCTACACCTTC. It specifies CASSRGQNSNYGYTF.

The chain has TRBV2 and TRBJ2-5; D might be TRBD1 (6 bases). V dropped 8 bases and J dropped 2 bases, with 12 bases sitting between them. The CDR3 loop spans 13 amino acids. Germline CDR1 reads SNHLY; CDR2 reads FYNNEI. The CDR3 protein is CASLGTTQETQYF. The CDR3 DNA follows: TGTGCCAGCCTAGGGACAACTCAAGAGACCCAGTACTTC. Looking up the rest from reference TRBV2 and TRBJ2-5 gives the full variable domain: EPEVTQTPSHQVTQMGQEVILRCVPISNHLYFYWYRQILGQKVEFLVSFYNNEISEKSEIFDDQFSVERPDGSNFTLKIRSTKLEDSAMYFCASLGTTQETQYFGPGTRLLVL.

The chain combines TRBV7-2 with TRBJ1-5; perhaps TRBD1 as D (6 bases). The ends were cut back, 4 bases at V and 1 base at J, with 11 bases in the middle. The CDR3 loop spans 15 amino acids. Germline CDR1 reads SGHTA; CDR2 reads FQGNSA. The CDR3 here is CASSYRQASNQPQHF. The CDR3 nucleotides read TGTGCCAGCAGCTATCGACAGGCGAGCAATCAGCCCCAGCATTTT.

The chain joins TRBV28 to TRBJ1-1; tentative D call: TRBD1 (6 bases). Trimming took off 8 bases at V and 0 bases at J, with 22 bases between the two ends. The CDR3 extends over 17 amino acids. CDR1 and CDR2 (germline): MDHEN, SYDVKM. For the CDR3, the DNA is TGTGCCAGCCAACGTTACCCCGGGGGGCTGATGAACACTGAAGCTTTCTTT. Its protein is CASQRYPGGLMNTEAFF.

This clone was seen once. This chain links TRBV6-5 with TRBJ2-1, with TRBD1 matching over 9 bases. CDR1 and CDR2 from the germline V gene are MNHEY and SVGAGI. The J segment lost 13 bases and the V segment lost 5 bases, leaving 9 bases of the junction unmatched. The CDR3 extends over 13 amino acids. The CDR3 region is CASSRPGTGNQFF. In DNA form, the CDR3 reads TGTGCCAGCAGTCGTCCCGGGACAGGGAACCAGTTCTTC.

This clone was observed a single time. This chain uses TRBV5-6 with TRBJ1-2, with a weak D call TRBD1 (5 bases). CDR3 length: 14 residues. Germline loops: CDR1 SGHDT, CDR2 YYEEEE. The V end lost 0 bases, the J end lost 0 bases, and 6 bases lay between the germline ends. Here the CDR3 reads CASSLEGANYGYTF. The DNA of the CDR3 is TGTGCCAGCAGCTTGGAAGGGGCTAACTATGGCTACACCTTC. The full variable domain, in which reference TRBV5-6 and TRBJ1-2 provide the parts outside the CDR3, is DAGVTQSPTHLIKTRGQQVTLRCSPKSGHDTVSWYQQALGQGPQFIFQYYEEEERQRGNFPDRFSGHQFPNYSSELNVNALLLGDSALYLCASSLEGANYGYTFGSGTRLTVV.

The chain combines TRBV5-1 with TRBJ2-3; 13 nucleotides match TRBD2. J lost 3 bases, V lost 2 bases, and 3 bases had no gene match. The length of the CDR3 is 16 residues. The germline CDR1 and CDR2 sequences are SGHRS and YFSETQ. The CDR3 nucleotides are TGCGCCAGCAGCTTCGGGACTAGCGGGAAAACAGATACGCAGTATTTT. Its protein product is CASSFGTSGKTDTQYF.

The rearrangement links TRBV7-2 to TRBJ1-1; D is uncertain. The V gene's germline CDR1 is SGHTA and CDR2 FQGNSA. Trimming took 7 bases from V and 1 from J, leaving 10 bases between them. The CDR3 sequence is 13 residues long. The CDR3 DNA reads as TGTGCCAGCACCCTACTCCCGAACACTGAAGCTTTCTTT. Its protein is CASTLLPNTEAFF.

The V gene is TRBV4-3, the J gene TRBJ1-4, with 9 bases identical to TRBD1. CDR3 size: 15 residues. Trimming removed 4 bases from V and 5 bases from J; junction bases left unmatched: 5. Germline assignment: CDR1 LGHNA and CDR2 YSLEER. In DNA, the CDR3 is TGCGCCAGCAGCCTAGGGACAGGGCTAAATGAAAAACTGTTTTTT. The encoded protein is CASSLGTGLNEKLFF.

This clone was observed once. The chain is built from TRBV5-5 and TRBJ1-3; TRBD1 matches 9 bases. The length of the CDR3 is 17 residues. Losses at the gene ends were 4 bases for V and 3 bases for J; bases not matched to a gene: 11. CDR1 SGHKS and CDR2 YYEKEE come from the germline V gene (reference sequence). The CDR3, as DNA: TGTGCCAGCAGCCCCGGGACAGGGCCGGTGGGTGGAAACACCATATATTTT. It translates to CASSPGTGPVGGNTIYF.

The chain combines TRBV5-6 with TRBJ2-7, with 7 nucleotides matching TRBD2. The trim removed 4 bases at V and 2 bases at J, leaving 9 bases unmatched. There are 15 residues in the CDR3. Per the germline V gene, CDR1 is SGHDT and CDR2 is YYEEEE. CDR3 DNA sequence: TGTGCCAGCAGCCCCAATTGGGAGGGGCCCTACGAGCAGTACTTC. Its protein product is CASSPNWEGPYEQYF.

The table lists this clone with a count of one. This chain links TRBV30 with TRBJ2-1; 16 bases match TRBD2. Per germline, CDR1 GTSNPN and CDR2 SVGIG (reference sequence). V was pared by 2 bases and J by 8 bases, with 6 bases of the junction left unmatched. The CDR3 is made up of 16 amino acids. The CDR3 nucleotides read TGTGCCTGGAGTTCGGGACTAGCGGGAGGGCTCTATGAGCAGTTCTTC. It codes for CAWSSGLAGGLYEQFF.

The genes are TRBV2 and TRBJ1-2; D uncertain. The CDR3 is 13 residues long. Deletions cut 7 bases from V and 5 bases from J, with 14 bases between. In germline, CDR1 is SNHLY, CDR2 FYNNEI. CDR3 nucleotide sequence: TGTGCCAGCACCCCGGACGCACCTTATGGCTACACCTTC. Translation gives CASTPDAPYGYTF.

CDR3: CASSLVPGDNEQFF. The CDR3 region has the DNA TGTGCCAGCAGCTTAGTCCCAGGGGACAATGAGCAGTTCTTC. V and J are TRBV7-9 and TRBJ2-1, with a weak D call TRBD1 (6 bases). The germline CDR1 and CDR2 sequences are SEHNR and FQNEAQ (reference sequence). This CDR3 has 14 amino acids. Trimming cost V 1 base and J 5 bases, with 9 bases left between them.

This clone was observed many times. The genes are TRBV3-1 (or the pseudogene TRBV3-2) and TRBJ2-7; D gene ambiguous. V was cut by 5 bases and J by 8 bases, with 19 bases left in between. CDR3 length: 14 amino acids. CDR1 is LGHDT, CDR2 YNNKEL, per germline (reference sequence). CDR3 protein: CASSATGSLRQQYF. DNA for the CDR3: TGTGCCAGCAGCGCAACGGGCTCGCTCCGCCAGCAGTACTTC.

The chain has TRBV5-6 and TRBJ2-2; no clear D gene. Between the trimmed V and J ends, which lost 0 bases and 1 base, there was a span of 10 bases. Looked up from germline, CDR1 is SGHDT and CDR2 is YYEEEE. The CDR3 loop spans 16 amino acids. The CDR3: CASSLALGKNTGELFF. The CDR3 DNA follows: TGTGCCAGCAGCTTGGCGCTGGGAAAGAACACCGGGGAGCTGTTTTTT.

As for this clone: Other DNA sequences of this sample code for an identical CDR3. V gene TRBV19 combines with J gene TRBJ1-1; tentative D call: TRBD1 (5 bases). This CDR3 has 14 amino acids. Trimming removed 1 base at V and 1 base at J, with 7 bases between. Germline V gene sequence: CDR1 LNHDA, CDR2 SQIVND (reference sequence). CDR3 DNA sequence: TGTGCCAGTAGTATAGTAGACAGGAACACTGAAGCTTTCTTT. Encoded protein: CASSIVDRNTEAFF.

The V gene is TRBV27, the J gene TRBJ2-3; the match to TRBD1 covers 9 bases. The V and J ends lost 5 bases and 2 bases, in that order; junction bases with no gene match: 14. Germline loops: CDR1 MNHEY, CDR2 SMNVEV (reference sequence). This CDR3 contains 18 residues. CDR3 sequence (DNA): TGTGCCAGCAGTGGGACAGGGACCCCACTTGATTACACAGATACGCAGTATTTT. Residues: CASSGTGTPLDYTDTQYF.

The chain couples TRBV20-1 to TRBJ2-2; TRBD2 is a possible D gene (7 bases). The V end lost 3 bases, the J end lost 6 bases, and 17 bases lay between the germline ends. The CDR3 totals 15 residues. CDR1 DFQATT and CDR2 SNEGSKA come from the germline V gene (reference sequence). As DNA, the CDR3 is TGCAGTGCTAGTAAAGGGGGAGGGGGATCCGGGGAGCTGTTTTTT. Protein product: CSASKGGGGSGELFF.

This sequence joins TRBV9 and TRBJ2-2; TRBD2 agrees at 13 bases. CDR1 is SGDLS and CDR2 is YYNGEE in the germline V gene. V shed 3 bases, J shed 1 base, and the junction held 0 bases outside the gene matches. CDR3 length equals 16 residues. Here the CDR3 reads CASSGTSGGNTGELFF. CDR3 nucleotide sequence: TGTGCCAGCAGCGGGACTAGCGGGGGGAACACCGGGGAGCTGTTTTTT.

The chain employs TRBV7-9 and TRBJ1-2; D call uncertain. The CDR3 covers 13 residues. Per germline, CDR1 SEHNR and CDR2 FQNEAQ (reference sequence). Trimming left V 5 bases short and J 9 bases short, with 16 bases between. The DNA of the CDR3 is TGTGCCAGCAGCCGTCCGGGCCTAGGAAGCTACACCTTC. The encoded protein is CASSRPGLGSYTF.